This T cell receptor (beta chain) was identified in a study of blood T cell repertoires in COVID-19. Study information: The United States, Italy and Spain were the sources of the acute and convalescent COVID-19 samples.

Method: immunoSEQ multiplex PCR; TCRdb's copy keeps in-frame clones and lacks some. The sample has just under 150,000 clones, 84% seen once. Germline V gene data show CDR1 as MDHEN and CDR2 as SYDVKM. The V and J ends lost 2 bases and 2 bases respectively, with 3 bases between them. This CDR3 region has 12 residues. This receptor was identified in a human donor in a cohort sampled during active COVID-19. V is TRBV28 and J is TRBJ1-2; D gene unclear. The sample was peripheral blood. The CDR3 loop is CASSLLNYGYTF. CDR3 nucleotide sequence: TGTGCCAGCAGTTTACTAAACTATGGCTACACCTTC.